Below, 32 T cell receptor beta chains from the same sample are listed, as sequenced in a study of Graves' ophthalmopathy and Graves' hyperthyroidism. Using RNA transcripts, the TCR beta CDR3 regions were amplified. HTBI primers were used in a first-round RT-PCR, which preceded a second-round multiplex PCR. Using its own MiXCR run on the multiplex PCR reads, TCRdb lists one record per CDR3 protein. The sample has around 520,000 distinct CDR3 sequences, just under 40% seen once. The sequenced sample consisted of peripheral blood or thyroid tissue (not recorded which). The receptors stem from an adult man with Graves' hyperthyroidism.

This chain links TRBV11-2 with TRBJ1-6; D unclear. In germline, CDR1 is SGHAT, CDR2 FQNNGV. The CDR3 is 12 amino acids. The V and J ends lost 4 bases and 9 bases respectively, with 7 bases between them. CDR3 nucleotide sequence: TGTGCCAGCAGCTCCTCAATTTCACCCCTCCACTTT. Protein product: CASSSSISPLHF.

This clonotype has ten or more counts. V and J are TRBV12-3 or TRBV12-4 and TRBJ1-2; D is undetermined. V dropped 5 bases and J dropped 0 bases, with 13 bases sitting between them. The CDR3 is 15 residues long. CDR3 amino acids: CASSPWTDPNYGYTF. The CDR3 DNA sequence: TGTGCCAGCAGTCCCTGGACGGACCCTAACTATGGCTACACCTTC.

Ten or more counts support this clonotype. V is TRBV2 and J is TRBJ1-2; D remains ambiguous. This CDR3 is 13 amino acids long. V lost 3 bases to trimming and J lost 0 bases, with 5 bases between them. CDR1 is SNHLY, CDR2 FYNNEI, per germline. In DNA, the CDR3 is TGTGCCAGCAGTGATTTAACTAACTATGGCTACACCTTC. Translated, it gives CASSDLTNYGYTF. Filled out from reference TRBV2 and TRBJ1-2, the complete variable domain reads EPEVTQTPSHQVTQMGQEVILRCVPISNHLYFYWYRQILGQKVEFLVSFYNNEISEKSEIFDDQFSVERPDGSNFTLKIRSTKLEDSAMYFCASSDLTNYGYTFGSGTRLTVV.

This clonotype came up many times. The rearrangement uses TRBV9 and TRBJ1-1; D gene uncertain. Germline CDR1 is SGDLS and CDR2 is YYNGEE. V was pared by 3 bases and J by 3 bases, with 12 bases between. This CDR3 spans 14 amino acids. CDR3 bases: TGTGCCAGCAGCGCTCCCCCTGGGGACACTGAAGCTTTCTTT. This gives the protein CASSAPPGDTEAFF.

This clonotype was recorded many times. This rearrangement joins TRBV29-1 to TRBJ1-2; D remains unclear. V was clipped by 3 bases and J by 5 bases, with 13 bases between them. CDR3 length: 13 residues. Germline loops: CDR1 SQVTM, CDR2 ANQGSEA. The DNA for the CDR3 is TGCAGCGTTGAGTTAATACAGTCGTATGGCTACACCTTC. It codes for CSVELIQSYGYTF.

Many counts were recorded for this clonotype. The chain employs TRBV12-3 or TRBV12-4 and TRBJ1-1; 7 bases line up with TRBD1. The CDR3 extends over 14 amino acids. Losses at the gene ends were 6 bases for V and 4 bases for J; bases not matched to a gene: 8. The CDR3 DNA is TGTGCCAGCAGCCCAAGACAGGGAAGCACTGAAGCTTTCTTT. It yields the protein CASSPRQGSTEAFF.

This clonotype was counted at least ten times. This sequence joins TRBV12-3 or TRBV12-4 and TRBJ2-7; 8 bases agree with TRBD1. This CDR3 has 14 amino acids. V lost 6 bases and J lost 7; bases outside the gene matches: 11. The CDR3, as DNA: TGTGCCAGCAGCCCAAGGCAGGGGGCATGGGAGCAGTACTTC. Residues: CASSPRQGAWEQYF.

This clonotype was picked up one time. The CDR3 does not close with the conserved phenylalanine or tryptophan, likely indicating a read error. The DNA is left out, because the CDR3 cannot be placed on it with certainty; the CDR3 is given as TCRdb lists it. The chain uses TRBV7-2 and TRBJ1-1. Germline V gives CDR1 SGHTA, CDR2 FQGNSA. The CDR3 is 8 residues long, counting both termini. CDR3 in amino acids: CASSLDFA.

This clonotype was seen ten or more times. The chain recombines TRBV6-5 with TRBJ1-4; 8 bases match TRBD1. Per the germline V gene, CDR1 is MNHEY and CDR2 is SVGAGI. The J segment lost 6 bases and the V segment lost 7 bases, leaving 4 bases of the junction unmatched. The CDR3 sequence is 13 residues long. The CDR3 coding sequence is TGTGCCAGCAATTCAGGGGGCGATGAAAAACTGTTTTTT. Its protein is CASNSGGDEKLFF.

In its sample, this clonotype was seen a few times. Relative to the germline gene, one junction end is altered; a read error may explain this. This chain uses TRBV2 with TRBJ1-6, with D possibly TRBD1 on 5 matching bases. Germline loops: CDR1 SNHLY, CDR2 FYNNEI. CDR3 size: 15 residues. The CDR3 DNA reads TGTGCCAGCAGGGAAGGGACCTCTAGTGGTTCACCCCTCCACTTT. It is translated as CASREGTSSGSPLHF.

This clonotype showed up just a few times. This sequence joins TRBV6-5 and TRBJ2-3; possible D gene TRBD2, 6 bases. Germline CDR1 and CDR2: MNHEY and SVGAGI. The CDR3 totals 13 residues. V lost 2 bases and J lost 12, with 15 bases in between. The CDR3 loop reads CASSYVGSGSQYF. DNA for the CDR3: TGTGCCAGCAGTTACGTTGGTAGCGGATCTCAGTATTTT.

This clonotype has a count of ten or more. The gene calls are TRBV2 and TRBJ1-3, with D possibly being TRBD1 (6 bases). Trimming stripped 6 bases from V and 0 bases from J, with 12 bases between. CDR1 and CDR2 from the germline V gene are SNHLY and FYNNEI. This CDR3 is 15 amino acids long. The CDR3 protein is CASRRQVASGNTIYF. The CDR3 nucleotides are TGTGCCAGCAGGCGACAGGTGGCCTCTGGAAACACCATATATTTT.

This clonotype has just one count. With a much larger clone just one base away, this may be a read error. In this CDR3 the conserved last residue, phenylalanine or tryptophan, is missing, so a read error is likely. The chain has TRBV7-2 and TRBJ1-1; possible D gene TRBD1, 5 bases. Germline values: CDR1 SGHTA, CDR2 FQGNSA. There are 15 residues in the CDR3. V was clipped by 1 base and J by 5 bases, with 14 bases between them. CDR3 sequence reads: CASSLGVLGVTEAFS. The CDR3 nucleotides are TGTGCCAGCAGCTTAGGGGTGTTAGGGGTGACTGAAGCTTTCTCT.

The CDR3 DNA is TGTGCCAGCAGCCGCCCCGGGACGACCCTGTTTTTT. It encodes CASSRPGTTLFF. V usage is TRBV25-1 and J usage is TRBJ1-4; D might be TRBD1 (5 bases). The CDR3 loop spans 12 amino acids. Trimming removed 6 bases at V and 14 bases at J, with 16 bases between. Germline loops: CDR1 MGHDK, CDR2 SYGVNS.

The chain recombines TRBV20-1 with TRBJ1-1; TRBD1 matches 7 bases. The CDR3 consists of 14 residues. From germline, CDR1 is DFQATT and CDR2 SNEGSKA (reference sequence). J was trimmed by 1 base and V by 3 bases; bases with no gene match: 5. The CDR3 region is CSARDRRENTEAFF. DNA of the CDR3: TGCAGTGCTAGGGACAGGAGGGAGAACACTGAAGCTTTCTTT.

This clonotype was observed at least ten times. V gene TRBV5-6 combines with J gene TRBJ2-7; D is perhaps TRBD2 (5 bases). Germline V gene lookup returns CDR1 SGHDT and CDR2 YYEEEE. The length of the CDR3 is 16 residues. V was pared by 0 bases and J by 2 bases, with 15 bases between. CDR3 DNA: TGTGCCAGCAGCTTGGATGCGGGTCTAGGGACCTACGAGCAGTACTTC. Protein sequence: CASSLDAGLGTYEQYF.

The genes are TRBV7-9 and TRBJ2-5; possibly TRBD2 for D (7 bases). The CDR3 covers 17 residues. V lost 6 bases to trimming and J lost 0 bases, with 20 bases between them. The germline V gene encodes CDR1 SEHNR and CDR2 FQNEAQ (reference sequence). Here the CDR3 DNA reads TGTGCCAGCAGTCAAACGTCGGGGGGCCTGTACCAAGAGACCCAGTACTTC. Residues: CASSQTSGGLYQETQYF.

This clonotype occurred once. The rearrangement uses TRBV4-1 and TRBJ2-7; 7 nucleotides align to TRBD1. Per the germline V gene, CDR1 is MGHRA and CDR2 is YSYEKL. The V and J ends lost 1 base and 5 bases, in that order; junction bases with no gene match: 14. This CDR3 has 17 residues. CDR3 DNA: TGCGCCAGCAGCCAAGTAGGCTTGAGTGACAGGGTAGACGAGCAGTACTTC. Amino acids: CASSQVGLSDRVDEQYF.

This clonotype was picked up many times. DNA of the CDR3: TGCGCCAGCAGCTTGGGAATGCGAAGAGACAGCCTAAATCAAGAGACCCAGTACTTC. As protein: CASSLGMRRDSLNQETQYF. The V call is TRBV5-1, the J call TRBJ2-5; a weak D match, TRBD1 (5 bases). Germline V gives CDR1 SGHRS, CDR2 YFSETQ. CDR3 length: 19 residues. V was pared by 0 bases and J by 2 bases, with 23 bases between.

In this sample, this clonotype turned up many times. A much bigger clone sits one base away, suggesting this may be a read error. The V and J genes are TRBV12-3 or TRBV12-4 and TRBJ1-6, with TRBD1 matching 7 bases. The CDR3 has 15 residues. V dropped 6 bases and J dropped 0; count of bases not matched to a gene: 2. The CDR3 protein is CASRGQSSYNSPLHF. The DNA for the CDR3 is TGTGCCAGCAGGGGACAGAGCTCCTATAATTCACCCCTCCACTTT.

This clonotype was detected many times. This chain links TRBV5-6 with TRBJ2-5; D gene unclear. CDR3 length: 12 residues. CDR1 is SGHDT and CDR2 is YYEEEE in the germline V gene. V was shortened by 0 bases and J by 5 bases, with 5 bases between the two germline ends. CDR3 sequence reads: CASSLVSETQYF. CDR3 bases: TGTGCCAGCAGCTTGGTCTCGGAGACCCAGTACTTC.

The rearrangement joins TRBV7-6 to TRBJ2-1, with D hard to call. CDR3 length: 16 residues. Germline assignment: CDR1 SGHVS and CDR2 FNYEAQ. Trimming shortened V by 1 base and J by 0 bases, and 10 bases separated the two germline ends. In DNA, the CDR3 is TGTGCCAGCAGCTTAGTTAGTACAGTCTCCTACAATGAGCAGTTCTTC. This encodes CASSLVSTVSYNEQFF.

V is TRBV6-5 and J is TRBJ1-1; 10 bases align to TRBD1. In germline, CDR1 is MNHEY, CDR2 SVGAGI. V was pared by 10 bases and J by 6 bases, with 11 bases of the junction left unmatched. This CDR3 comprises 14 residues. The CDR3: CAIRRGQGGPEAFF. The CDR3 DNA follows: TGTGCCATCAGGAGAGGACAGGGGGGACCTGAAGCTTTCTTT.

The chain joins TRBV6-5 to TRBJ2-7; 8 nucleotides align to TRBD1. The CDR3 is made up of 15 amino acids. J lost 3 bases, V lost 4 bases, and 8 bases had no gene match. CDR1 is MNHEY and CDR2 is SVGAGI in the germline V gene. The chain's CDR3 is CASSFRGLTLYEQYF. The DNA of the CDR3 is TGTGCCAGCAGTTTCAGGGGGCTGACCCTCTACGAGCAGTACTTC.

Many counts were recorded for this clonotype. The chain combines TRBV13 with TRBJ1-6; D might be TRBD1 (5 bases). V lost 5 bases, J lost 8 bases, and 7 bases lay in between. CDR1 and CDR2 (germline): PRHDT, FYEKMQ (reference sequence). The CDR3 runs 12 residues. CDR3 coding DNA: TGTGCCAGCAGCGAACAGGATTCACCCCTCCACTTT. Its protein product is CASSEQDSPLHF.

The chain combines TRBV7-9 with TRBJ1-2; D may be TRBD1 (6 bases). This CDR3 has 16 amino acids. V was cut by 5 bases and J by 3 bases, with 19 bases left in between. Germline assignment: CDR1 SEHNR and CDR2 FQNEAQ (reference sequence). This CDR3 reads CASSISGGLEDYGYTF. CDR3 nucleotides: TGTGCCAGCAGCATAAGCGGGGGCCTGGAGGACTATGGCTACACCTTC.

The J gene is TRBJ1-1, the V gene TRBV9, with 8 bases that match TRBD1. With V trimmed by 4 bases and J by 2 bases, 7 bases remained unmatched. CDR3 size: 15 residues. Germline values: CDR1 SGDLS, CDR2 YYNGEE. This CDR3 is CASSSQGAPNTEAFF. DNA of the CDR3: TGTGCCAGCAGCTCTCAGGGGGCCCCAAACACTGAAGCTTTCTTT.

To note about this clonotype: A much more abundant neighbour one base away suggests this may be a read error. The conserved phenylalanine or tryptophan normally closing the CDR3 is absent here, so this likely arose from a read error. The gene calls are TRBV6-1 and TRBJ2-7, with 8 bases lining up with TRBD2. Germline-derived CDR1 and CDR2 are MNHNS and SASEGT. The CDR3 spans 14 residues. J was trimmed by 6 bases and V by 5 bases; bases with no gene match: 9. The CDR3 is CASSYLGLASEQYS. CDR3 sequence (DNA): TGTGCCAGCAGTTACCTAGGACTAGCTTCCGAGCAGTACTCC.

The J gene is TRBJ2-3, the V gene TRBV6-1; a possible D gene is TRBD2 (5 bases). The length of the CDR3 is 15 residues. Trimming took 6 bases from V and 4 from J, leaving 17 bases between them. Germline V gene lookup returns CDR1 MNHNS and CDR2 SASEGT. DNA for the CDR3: TGTGCCAGCAGAGCAAGCGGCAGGTTACCAGATACGCAGTATTTT. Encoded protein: CASRASGRLPDTQYF.

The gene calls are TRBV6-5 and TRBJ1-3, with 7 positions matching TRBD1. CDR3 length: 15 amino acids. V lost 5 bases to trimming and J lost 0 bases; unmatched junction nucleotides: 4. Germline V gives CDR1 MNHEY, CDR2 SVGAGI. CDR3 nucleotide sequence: TGTGCCAGCAGTGGAGGGGGCCTCTCTGGAAACACCATATATTTT. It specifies CASSGGGLSGNTIYF.

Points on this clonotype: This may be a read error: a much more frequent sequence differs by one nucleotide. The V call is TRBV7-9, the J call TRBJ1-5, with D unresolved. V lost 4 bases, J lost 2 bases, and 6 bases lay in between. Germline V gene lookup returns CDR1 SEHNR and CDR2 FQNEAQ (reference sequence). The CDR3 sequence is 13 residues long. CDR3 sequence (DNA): TGTGCCAGCAGCTCAGAGGGCAATCAGCCCCAGCATTTT. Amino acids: CASSSEGNQPQHF. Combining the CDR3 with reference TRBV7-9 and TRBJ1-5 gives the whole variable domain DTGVSQNPRHKITKRGQNVTFRCDPISEHNRLYWYRQTLGQGPEFLTYFQNEAQLEKSRLLSDRFSAERPKGSFSTLEIQRTEQGDSAMYLCASSSEGNQPQHFGDGTRLSIL.

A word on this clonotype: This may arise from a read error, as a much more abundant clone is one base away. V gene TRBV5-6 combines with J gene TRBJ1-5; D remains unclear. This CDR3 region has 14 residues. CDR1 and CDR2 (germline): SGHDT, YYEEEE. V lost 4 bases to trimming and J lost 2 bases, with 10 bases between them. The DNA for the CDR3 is TGTGCCAGCAGCACGGCTGGGGGCAATCAGCCCCAGCATTTT. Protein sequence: CASSTAGGNQPQHF.